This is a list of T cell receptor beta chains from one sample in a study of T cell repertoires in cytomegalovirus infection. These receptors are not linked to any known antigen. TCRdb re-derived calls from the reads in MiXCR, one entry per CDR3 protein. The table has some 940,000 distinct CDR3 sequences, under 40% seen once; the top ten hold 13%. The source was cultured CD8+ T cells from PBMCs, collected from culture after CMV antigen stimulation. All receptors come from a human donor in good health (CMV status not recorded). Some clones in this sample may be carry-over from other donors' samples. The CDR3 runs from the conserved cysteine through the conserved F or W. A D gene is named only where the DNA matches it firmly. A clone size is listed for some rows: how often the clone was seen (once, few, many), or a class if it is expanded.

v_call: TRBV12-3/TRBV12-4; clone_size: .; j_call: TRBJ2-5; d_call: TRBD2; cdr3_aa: CASSFRLAGARETQYF; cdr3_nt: TGTGCCAGCAGTTTTCGGCTAGCGGGGGCCAGGGAGACCCAGTACTTC
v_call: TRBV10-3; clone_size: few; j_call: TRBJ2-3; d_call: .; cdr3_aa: CAIRKREDGAGPSSTDTQYF; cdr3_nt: TGTGCCATCCGGAAGAGGGAAGATGGGGCAGGGCCGTCTAGCACAGATACGCAGTATTTT
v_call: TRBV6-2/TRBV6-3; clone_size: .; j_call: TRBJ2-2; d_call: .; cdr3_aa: CASSPLGGMNTGELFF; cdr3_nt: TGTGCCAGCAGTCCGCTAGGGGGGATGAACACCGGGGAGCTGTTTTTT
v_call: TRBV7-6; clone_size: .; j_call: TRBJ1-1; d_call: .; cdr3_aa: CASSLDPSGQNTEAFF; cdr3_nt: TGTGCCAGCAGCTTAGACCCAAGCGGGCAGAACACTGAAGCTTTCTTT
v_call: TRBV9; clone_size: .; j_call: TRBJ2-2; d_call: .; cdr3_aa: CACSVERGVNTGELFF; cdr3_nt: TGTGCCTGCAGCGTAGAGCGAGGGGTGAACACCGGGGAGCTGTTTTTT
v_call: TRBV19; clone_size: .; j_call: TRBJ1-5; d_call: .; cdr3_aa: CAGNRDDLSNQPQHF; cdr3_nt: TGTGCCGGGAACCGGGACGACCTTAGCAATCAGCCCCAGCATTTT
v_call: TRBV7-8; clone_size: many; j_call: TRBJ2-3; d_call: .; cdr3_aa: CASSFSLDTQYF; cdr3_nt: TGTGCCAGCAGCTTTTCTCTAGATACGCAGTATTTT
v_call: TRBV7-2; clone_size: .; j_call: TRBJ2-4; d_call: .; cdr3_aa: CASSSAGTVDLAKNIQYF; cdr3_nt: TGTGCCAGCAGCTCCGCCGGGACCGTTGATTTAGCCAAAAACATTCAGTACTTC
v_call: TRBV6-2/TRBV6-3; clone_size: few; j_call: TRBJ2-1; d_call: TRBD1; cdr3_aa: CASTSDRAYNEQFF; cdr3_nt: TGTGCCAGCACCTCGGACAGGGCCTACAATGAGCAGTTCTTC
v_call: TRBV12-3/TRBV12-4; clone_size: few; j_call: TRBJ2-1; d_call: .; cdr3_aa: CASSFGIPNEQFF; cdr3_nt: TGTGCCAGCAGTTTTGGGATTCCCAATGAGCAGTTCTTC
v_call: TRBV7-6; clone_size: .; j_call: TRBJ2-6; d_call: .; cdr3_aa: CASSLVAGTGANVLTF; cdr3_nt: TGTGCCAGCAGCTTAGTGGCAGGGACTGGGGCCAACGTCCTGACTTTC
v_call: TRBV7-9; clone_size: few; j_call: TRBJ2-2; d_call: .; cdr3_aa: CASSLKRANTGELFF; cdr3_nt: TGTGCCAGCAGCTTAAAGCGGGCGAACACCGGGGAGCTGTTTTTT
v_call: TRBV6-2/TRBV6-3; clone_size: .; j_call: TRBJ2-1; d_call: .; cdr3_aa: CASSARTNLYNEQFF; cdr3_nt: TGTGCCAGCAGTGCCCGGACTAACCTTTACAATGAGCAGTTCTTC
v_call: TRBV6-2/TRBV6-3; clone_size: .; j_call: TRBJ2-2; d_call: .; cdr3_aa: CASRGPLPGELFF; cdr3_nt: TGTGCCAGCCGTGGCCCACTGCCGGGGGAGCTGTTTTTT
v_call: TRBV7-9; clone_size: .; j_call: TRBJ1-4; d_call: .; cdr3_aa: CASSANRQTGYNEKLFF; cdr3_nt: TGTGCCAGCAGCGCAAACCGGCAGACAGGCTATAATGAAAAACTGTTTTTT
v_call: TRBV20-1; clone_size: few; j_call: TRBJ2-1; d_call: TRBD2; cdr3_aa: CSAGGLAWTDEQFF; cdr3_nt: TGCAGTGCTGGGGGACTAGCATGGACTGATGAGCAGTTCTTC
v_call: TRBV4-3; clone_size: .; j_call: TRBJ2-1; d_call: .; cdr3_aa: CASSQDLSGATYNEQFF; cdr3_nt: TGCGCCAGCAGCCAAGATCTGTCGGGGGCCACCTACAATGAGCAGTTCTTC
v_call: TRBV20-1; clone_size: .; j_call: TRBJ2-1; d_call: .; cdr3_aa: CSARDLGLSSYNEQFF; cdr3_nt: TGCAGTGCTAGAGATCTCGGCCTGAGCTCCTACAATGAGCAGTTCTTC
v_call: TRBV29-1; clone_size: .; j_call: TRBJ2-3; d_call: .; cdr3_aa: CSARRITPLEAQYF; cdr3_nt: TGCAGCGCCCGGCGAATCACTCCCCTCGAGGCGCAGTATTTT
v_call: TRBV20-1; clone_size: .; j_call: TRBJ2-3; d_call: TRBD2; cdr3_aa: CSAAGTSGGDTDTQYF; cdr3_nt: TGCAGTGCGGCCGGGACTAGCGGGGGGGACACAGATACGCAGTATTTT
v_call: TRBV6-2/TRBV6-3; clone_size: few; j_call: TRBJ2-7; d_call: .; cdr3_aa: CASSYTDYEQYF; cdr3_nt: TGTGCCAGCAGTTACACGGACTACGAGCAGTACTTC
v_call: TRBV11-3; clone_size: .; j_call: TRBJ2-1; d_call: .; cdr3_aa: CASSFLFPRGASYNEQFF; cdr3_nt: TGTGCCAGCAGCTTTCTGTTTCCTCGGGGGGCCTCCTACAATGAGCAGTTCTTC
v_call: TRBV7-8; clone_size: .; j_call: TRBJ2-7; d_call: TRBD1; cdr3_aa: CASSLGPGQGAYEQYF; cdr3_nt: TGTGCCAGCAGCTTAGGACCGGGACAGGGAGCCTACGAGCAGTACTTC
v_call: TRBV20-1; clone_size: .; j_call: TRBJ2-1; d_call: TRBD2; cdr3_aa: CSASGRGGRDEQFF; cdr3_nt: TGCAGTGCTAGTGGGCGGGGGGGCCGCGATGAGCAGTTCTTC
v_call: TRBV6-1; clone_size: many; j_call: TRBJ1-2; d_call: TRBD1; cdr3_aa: CASSFTGASNYGYTF; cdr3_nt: TGTGCCAGCAGTTTTACAGGGGCGTCTAACTATGGCTACACCTTC
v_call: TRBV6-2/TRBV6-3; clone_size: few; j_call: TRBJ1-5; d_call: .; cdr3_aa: CASSYSRFLMDQPQHF; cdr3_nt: TGTGCCAGCAGTTACTCGAGGTTCCTCATGGACCAGCCCCAGCATTTT
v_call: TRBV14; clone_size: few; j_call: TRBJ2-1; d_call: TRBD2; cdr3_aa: CASSQDGRGGSYNEQFF; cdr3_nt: TGTGCCAGCAGCCAAGATGGGCGGGGGGGCTCCTACAATGAGCAGTTCTTC
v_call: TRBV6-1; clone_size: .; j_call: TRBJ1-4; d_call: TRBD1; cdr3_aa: CASSAYRGNKEKLFF; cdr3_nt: TGTGCCAGCAGTGCTTACAGGGGGAATAAGGAAAAACTGTTTTTT
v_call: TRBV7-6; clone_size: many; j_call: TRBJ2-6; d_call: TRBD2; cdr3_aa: CASSLSGAPGANVLTF; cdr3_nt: TGTGCCAGCAGCCTAAGCGGGGCCCCCGGGGCCAACGTCCTGACTTTC
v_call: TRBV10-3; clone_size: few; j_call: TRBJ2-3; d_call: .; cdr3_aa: CAISDKGTDTQYF; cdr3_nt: TGTGCCATCAGTGATAAGGGCACAGATACGCAGTATTTT
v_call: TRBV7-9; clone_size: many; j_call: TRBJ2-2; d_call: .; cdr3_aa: CASSSSRGDTGELFF; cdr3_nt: TGTGCCAGCAGCTCCTCGAGGGGAGACACCGGGGAGCTGTTTTTT
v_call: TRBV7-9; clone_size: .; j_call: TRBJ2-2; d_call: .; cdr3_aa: CASSTPGLNTGELFF; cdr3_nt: TGTGCCAGCAGCACTCCGGGACTCAACACCGGGGAGCTGTTTTTT
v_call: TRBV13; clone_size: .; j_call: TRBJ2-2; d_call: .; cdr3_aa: CASSQGTGYQDGELFF; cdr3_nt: TGTGCCAGCAGCCAAGGAACAGGATATCAGGACGGGGAGCTGTTTTTT
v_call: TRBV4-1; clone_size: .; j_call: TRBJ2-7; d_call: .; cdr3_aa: CASSQTANSYEQYF; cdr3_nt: TGCGCCAGCAGCCAGACAGCCAACTCCTACGAGCAGTACTTC
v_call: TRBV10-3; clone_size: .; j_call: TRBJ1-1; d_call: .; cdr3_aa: CAIGKVNTEAFF; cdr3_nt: TGTGCCATCGGGAAGGTCAACACTGAAGCTTTCTTT
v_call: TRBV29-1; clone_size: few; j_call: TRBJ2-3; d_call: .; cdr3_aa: CSVELGTDTQYF; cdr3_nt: TGCAGCGTTGAGCTTGGCACAGATACGCAGTATTTT
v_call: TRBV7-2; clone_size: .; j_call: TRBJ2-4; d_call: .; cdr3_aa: CASSLGRAKNIQYF; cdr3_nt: TGTGCCAGCAGCTTAGGGAGAGCCAAAAACATTCAGTACTTC
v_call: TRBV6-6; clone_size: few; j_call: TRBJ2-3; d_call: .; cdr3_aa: CASTPIRGPSTDTQYF; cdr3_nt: TGTGCCAGCACTCCGATCAGGGGCCCTAGCACAGATACGCAGTATTTT
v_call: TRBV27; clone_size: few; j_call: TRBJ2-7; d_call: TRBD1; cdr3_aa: CASSLGGQGAVYEQYF; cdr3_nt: TGTGCCAGCAGTTTGGGGGGACAGGGGGCGGTCTACGAGCAGTACTTC
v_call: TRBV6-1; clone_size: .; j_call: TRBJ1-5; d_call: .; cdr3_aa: CASSEKRESNQPQHF; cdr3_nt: TGTGCCAGCAGTGAAAAGAGGGAGAGCAATCAGCCCCAGCATTTT
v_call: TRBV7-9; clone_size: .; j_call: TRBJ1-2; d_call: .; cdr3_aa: CASRPGGINYGYTF; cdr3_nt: TGTGCCAGCAGGCCCGGGGGGATTAACTATGGCTACACCTTC
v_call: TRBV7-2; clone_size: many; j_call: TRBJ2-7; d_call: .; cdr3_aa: CASSLLAHEQYF; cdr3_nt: TGTGCCAGCAGCTTACTTGCGCACGAGCAGTACTTC
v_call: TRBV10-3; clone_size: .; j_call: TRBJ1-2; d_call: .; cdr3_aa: CAIPGPGGYTF; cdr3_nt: TGTGCCATACCGGGCCCGGGGGGCTACACCTTC
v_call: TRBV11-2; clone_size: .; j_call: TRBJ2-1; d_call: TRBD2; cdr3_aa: CASKNSGANNEQSF; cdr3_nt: TGCGCCAGCAAAAATAGCGGGGCTAACAATGAGCAGTCCTTC
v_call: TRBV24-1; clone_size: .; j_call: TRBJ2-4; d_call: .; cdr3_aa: CATSDSDSSLAKNIEYF; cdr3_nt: TGTGCCACCAGTGACTCGGACTCGAGTCTAGCCAAAAACATTGAGTACTTC
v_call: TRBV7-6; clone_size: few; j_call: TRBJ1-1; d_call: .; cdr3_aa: CASSSLDQGGYTEAFF; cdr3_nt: TGTGCCAGCAGCTCCCTCGATCAGGGTGGTTACACTGAAGCTTTCTTT
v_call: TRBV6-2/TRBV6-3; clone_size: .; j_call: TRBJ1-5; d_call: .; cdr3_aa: CASSYSHLEAQHF; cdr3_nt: TGTGCCAGCAGTTACTCCCACCTGGAAGCCCAGCATTTT
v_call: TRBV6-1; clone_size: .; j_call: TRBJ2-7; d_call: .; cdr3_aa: CASGQFDSYEQYF; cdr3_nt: TGTGCCAGCGGACAGTTCGACTCCTACGAGCAGTACTTC
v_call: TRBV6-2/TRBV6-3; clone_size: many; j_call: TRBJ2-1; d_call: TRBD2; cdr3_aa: CASSYPGGAYNEQFF; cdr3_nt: TGTGCCAGCAGTTATCCGGGGGGGGCCTACAATGAGCAGTTCTTC
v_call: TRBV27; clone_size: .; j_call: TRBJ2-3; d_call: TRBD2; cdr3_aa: CASRHLGSGGTVGTDTQYF; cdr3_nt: TGTGCCAGCAGACACCTCGGAAGCGGGGGGACCGTAGGGACAGATACGCAGTATTTT
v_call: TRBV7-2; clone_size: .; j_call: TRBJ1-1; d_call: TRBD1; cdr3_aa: CVSSLTGGSEAFF; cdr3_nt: TGTGTCAGCAGCTTGACAGGGGGGTCTGAAGCTTTCTTT
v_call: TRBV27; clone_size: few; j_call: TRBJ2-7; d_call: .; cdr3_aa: CASSLTLLSPYEQYF; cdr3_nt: TGTGCCAGCAGTTTAACCCTCCTTAGCCCCTACGAGCAGTACTTC
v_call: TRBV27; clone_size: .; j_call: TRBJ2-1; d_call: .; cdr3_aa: CASRIRESYNEQFF; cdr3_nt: TGTGCCAGCAGAATCAGGGAGTCCTACAATGAGCAGTTCTTC